This entry lists 32 T cell receptor beta chains sequenced from one sample in a study of blood T cell repertoires in COVID-19. Clones were sequenced by immunoSEQ multiplex PCR, and TCRdb holds only the in-frame ones, with some missing. The sample includes fewer than 70,000 clones, roughly 86% seen only once; the top ten take about 7.2%. The sequenced material came from peripheral blood. Every receptor here comes from a man in his 60s with active or convalescent COVID-19.

The chain carries TRBV27 and TRBJ2-7, with 11 nucleotides matching TRBD1. The V segment lost 3 bases and the J segment 4 bases; nucleotides outside the gene matches: 5. The CDR3 runs 15 residues. The germline V gene encodes CDR1 MNHEY and CDR2 SMNVEV (reference sequence). The CDR3 DNA sequence: TGTGCCAGCAGTTTCATTAGGGACAGGGGGTACGAGCAGTACTTC. This encodes CASSFIRDRGYEQYF.

This sequence joins TRBV28 and TRBJ1-1; D uncertain. The CDR3 runs to 17 residues. The ends were cut back, 4 bases at V and 1 base at J, with 19 bases in the middle. Germline V gene data show CDR1 as MDHEN and CDR2 as SYDVKM. The CDR3 is CASSSPFIPAGNTEAFF. CDR3 in DNA: TGTGCCAGCAGTTCACCCTTTATCCCGGCAGGGAACACTGAAGCTTTCTTT.

This chain links TRBV7-9 with TRBJ2-5, with 12 bases matching TRBD1. Germline V gene data show CDR1 as SEHNR and CDR2 as FQNEAQ (reference sequence). The CDR3 runs 15 residues. V was clipped by 5 bases and J by 3 bases; unmatched bases: 4. The CDR3 sequence: CASSLGTGGEETQYF. DNA for the CDR3: TGTGCCAGCAGCCTTGGGACAGGGGGCGAAGAGACCCAGTACTTC.

J is TRBJ1-3 and V is TRBV3-1 (or the pseudogene TRBV3-2); TRBD1 is a possible D gene (5 bases). V shed 1 base and J shed 0 bases, with 7 bases lying between them. CDR1 and CDR2 from the germline V gene are LGHDT and YNNKEL (reference sequence). The CDR3 is 15 residues long. The CDR3 coding sequence is TGTGCCAGCAGCCAAGTTGACAGCTCTGGAAACACCATATATTTT. Translated: CASSQVDSSGNTIYF.

This sequence joins TRBV28 and TRBJ1-5; D not certain. CDR1 and CDR2 (germline): MDHEN, SYDVKM. V was cut by 3 bases and J by 0 bases, with 15 bases left in between. CDR3 size: 17 residues. CDR3 bases: TGTGCCAGCAGTTTCCCAAACAAGGAGAATAGCAATCAGCCCCAGCATTTT. Translated, it gives CASSFPNKENSNQPQHF.

The chain carries TRBV19 and TRBJ1-1; no clear D. The V end was cut by 6 bases, the J end by 1 base, with 9 bases between. Germline CDR1 and CDR2: LNHDA and SQIVND (reference sequence). CDR3 size: 13 residues. The CDR3 spells CASSNRENTEAFF. For the CDR3, the DNA is TGTGCCAGTAGCAACAGAGAGAACACTGAAGCTTTCTTT.

V is TRBV30 and J is TRBJ1-1, with D possibly matching TRBD1 (6 bases). V was trimmed by 2 bases and J by 3 bases, leaving 7 bases between them. The CDR3 length is 12 residues. Germline CDR1 GTSNPN, CDR2 SVGIG (reference sequence). Here the CDR3 DNA reads TGTGCCTGGAGTCCAGGGGACACTGAAGCTTTCTTT. It yields the protein CAWSPGDTEAFF.

The CDR3 DNA reads as TGTGCCAGCAGTTCACTAGCGGGGGGATCCGTTTGGGACCAAGAGACCCAGTACTTC. This gives the protein CASSSLAGGSVWDQETQYF. V and J are TRBV28 and TRBJ2-5; 12 bases fit TRBD2. The V gene end was trimmed by 4 bases and the J gene end by 0 bases; junction bases not matched to a gene: 12. In germline, CDR1 is MDHEN, CDR2 SYDVKM. This CDR3 has 19 residues.

V and J are TRBV5-1 and TRBJ2-1, with D tentatively TRBD2 (5 bases). Between the trimmed V and J ends, which lost 2 bases and 0 bases, there was a span of 21 bases. The CDR3 has 19 residues. The germline CDR1 and CDR2 sequences are SGHRS and YFSETQ. The CDR3 nucleotides are TGCGCCAGCAGCTTAGGTCCTACAAGCGGAGTATTCTCCTACAATGAGCAGTTCTTC. Its protein is CASSLGPTSGVFSYNEQFF.

This CDR3 is CAWSVNLATYNEQFF. The CDR3 nucleotides are TGTGCCTGGAGTGTCAACCTAGCGACCTACAATGAGCAGTTCTTC. The chain combines TRBV30 with TRBJ2-1; a weak D match, TRBD2 (6 bases). The germline CDR1 and CDR2 sequences are GTSNPN and SVGIG (reference sequence). The ends were cut back, 0 bases at V and 2 bases at J, with 11 bases in the middle. The CDR3 covers 15 residues.

The V call is TRBV10-3, the J call TRBJ2-1; 10 nucleotides agree with TRBD1. Germline V lookup: CDR1 ENHRY, CDR2 SYGVKD. After removal of 5 bases from V and 10 bases from J, the junction contained 8 bases not matched to a gene. The CDR3 runs 14 residues. CDR3 coding DNA: TGTGCCATCAGTCCGGGACAGGGGACTGGGGAGCAGTTCTTC. As protein: CAISPGQGTGEQFF.

V and J are TRBV7-6 and TRBJ1-2; TRBD1 matches 7 bases. The ends lost 3 bases at V and 4 bases at J; junction bases unmatched: 2. CDR3 size: 13 residues. Germline CDR1 and CDR2: SGHVS and FNYEAQ. This chain's CDR3 is CASSFGTAYGYTF. Here the CDR3 DNA reads TGTGCCAGCAGCTTCGGGACAGCCTATGGCTACACCTTC.

The chain has TRBV7-9 and TRBJ1-6; possibly TRBD1 for D (6 bases). The germline gives CDR1 SEHNR, CDR2 FQNEAQ (reference sequence). Trimming took off 2 bases at V and 9 bases at J, with 14 bases between the two ends. The CDR3 is 15 amino acids. The DNA of the CDR3 is TGTGCCAGCAGCTTAATTTCTTCCAGGGGTTCACCCCTCCACTTT. Translation: CASSLISSRGSPLHF. The whole variable domain, filled in from reference TRBV7-9 and TRBJ1-6, reads DTGVSQNPRHKITKRGQNVTFRCDPISEHNRLYWYRQTLGQGPEFLTYFQNEAQLEKSRLLSDRFSAERPKGSFSTLEIQRTEQGDSAMYLCASSLISSRGSPLHFGNGTRLTVT.

The rearrangement links TRBV6-5 to TRBJ2-7; 11 bases are shared with TRBD1. V lost 6 bases and J lost 4; bases outside the gene matches: 8. The CDR3 sequence is 15 residues long. Germline V lookup: CDR1 MNHEY, CDR2 SVGAGI. This CDR3 is CASRAPGQGGYEQYF. Here the CDR3 DNA reads TGTGCCAGCAGGGCCCCGGGACAGGGGGGTTACGAGCAGTACTTC.

The table lists this clone with a count of one. The rearrangement joins TRBV6-5 to TRBJ1-2, with D unresolved. CDR1 MNHEY and CDR2 SVGAGI come from the germline V gene. V was cut by 7 bases and J by 0 bases, with 9 bases left in between. The CDR3 covers 13 residues. This chain's CDR3 is CASNPPANYGYTF. The CDR3 DNA sequence: TGTGCCAGCAATCCACCAGCTAACTATGGCTACACCTTC.

J is TRBJ1-5 and V is TRBV6-5; D is unclear. This CDR3 has 10 amino acids. CDR1 is MNHEY and CDR2 is SVGAGI in the germline V gene. Trimming left V 7 bases short and J 7 bases short, with 5 bases between. CDR3 loop: CASNAQPQHF. The CDR3 coding sequence is TGTGCCAGCAATGCGCAGCCCCAGCATTTT.

The chain combines TRBV2 with TRBJ2-7; 8 positions match TRBD1. CDR3 length: 13 amino acids. Germline loops: CDR1 SNHLY, CDR2 FYNNEI. Losses at the gene ends were 6 bases for V and 5 bases for J; bases not matched to a gene: 6. The CDR3 region has the DNA TGTGCCAGCAGCGGACAGGGATTAAACGAGCAGTACTTC. This gives the protein CASSGQGLNEQYF.

The V and J genes are TRBV9 and TRBJ1-6; D perhaps matches TRBD1 (5 bases). This CDR3 has 13 amino acids. Germline CDR1 reads SGDLS; CDR2 reads YYNGEE. Trimming removed 4 bases from V and 7 bases from J, with 9 bases in between. The CDR3 DNA reads TGTGCCAGCAGCTTGAACAGGAATTCACCCCTCCACTTT. Protein product: CASSLNRNSPLHF. Full variable domain (rest looked up from reference TRBV9 and TRBJ1-6): DSGVTQTPKHLITATGQRVTLRCSPRSGDLSVYWYQQSLDQGLQFLIQYYNGEERAKGNILERFSAQQFPDLHSELNLSSLELGDSALYFCASSLNRNSPLHFGNGTRLTVT.

V usage is TRBV5-1 and J usage is TRBJ2-2, with D possibly TRBD1 on 7 matching bases. The CDR3 spans 16 residues. Germline CDR1 is SGHRS and CDR2 is YFSETQ. The V gene lost 4 bases and the J gene lost 0 bases, with 13 bases spanning the gap. CDR3 sequence: CASSPGDRANTGELFF. The CDR3 nucleotides read TGCGCCAGCAGCCCGGGAGACAGGGCGAACACCGGGGAGCTGTTTTTT.

J is TRBJ2-1 and V is TRBV27; no firm D call. Per the germline V gene, CDR1 is MNHEY and CDR2 is SMNVEV (reference sequence). V lost 0 bases, J lost 5 bases, and 11 bases lay in between. The CDR3 totals 15 residues. The DNA of the CDR3 is TGTGCCAGCAGTTTATCTCTGGCAGGCAACAATGAGCAGTTCTTC. Protein: CASSLSLAGNNEQFF.

This clone was counted between two and nine times. V gene TRBV18 combines with J gene TRBJ1-1; D unresolved. CDR3 length equals 15 residues. V shed 6 bases and J shed 1 base, with 15 bases lying between them. The germline CDR1 and CDR2 sequences are KGHSH and LQKENI. CDR3 in amino acids: CASSLSSERNTEAFF. DNA for the CDR3: TGTGCCAGCTCGCTCAGCTCGGAGAGGAACACTGAAGCTTTCTTT.

The chain combines TRBV12-5 with TRBJ2-7; weak D call: TRBD1 (5 bases). V was shortened by 7 bases and J by 2 bases, with 12 bases between the two germline ends. Germline CDR1 and CDR2: LGHNT and FRNRAP. There are 13 residues in the CDR3. The CDR3 DNA follows: TGTGCTAGTGCCACAGGTCCTCCCTACGAGCAGTACTTC. It encodes CASATGPPYEQYF.

The J gene is TRBJ1-6, the V gene TRBV14; unclear D gene. The CDR3 runs to 13 residues. Trimming took off 4 bases at V and 7 bases at J, with 8 bases between the two ends. Germline CDR1 reads SGHDN; CDR2 reads FVKESK. The CDR3 coding sequence is TGTGCCAGCAGCCCGAAGAGAAATTCACCCCTCCACTTT. Its translation: CASSPKRNSPLHF.

The CDR3 sequence is CASSVTGMGEKLFF. As DNA, the CDR3 is TGTGCCAGCAGCGTGACAGGGATGGGGGAAAAACTGTTTTTT. The J gene is TRBJ1-4, the V gene TRBV11-2; 7 bases are a match to TRBD1. Germline V gives CDR1 SGHAT, CDR2 FQNNGV. The V gene end was trimmed by 5 bases and the J gene end by 8 bases; junction bases not matched to a gene: 8. This CDR3 is 14 amino acids long. The whole variable domain, remainder taken from reference TRBV11-2 and TRBJ1-4, is EAGVAQSPRYKIIEKRQSVAFWCNPISGHATLYWYQQILGQGPKLLIQFQNNGVVDDSQLPKDRFSAERLKGVDSTLKIQPAKLEDSAVYLCASSVTGMGEKLFFGSGTQLSVL.

V is TRBV6-5 and J is TRBJ2-1, with a tentative D call TRBD1 (6 bases). This CDR3 comprises 14 residues. Trimming shortened V by 6 bases and J by 4 bases, and 13 bases separated the two germline ends. Germline loops: CDR1 MNHEY, CDR2 SVGAGI. The CDR3 loop reads CASRHLTGYNEQFF. In nucleotides, the CDR3 is TGTGCCAGCAGACACTTGACAGGATACAATGAGCAGTTCTTC.

This rearrangement joins TRBV6-4 to TRBJ1-2; 12 nucleotides match TRBD1. From germline, CDR1 is MRHNA and CDR2 SNTAGT. CDR3 size: 16 residues. With 5 bases clipped from V and 6 bases from J, the junction kept 10 bases outside the gene matches. This chain's CDR3 is CASSPAGTGGGHGYTF. Here the CDR3 DNA reads TGTGCCAGCAGTCCGGCAGGGACAGGGGGCGGTCATGGCTACACCTTC.

This clone was recorded only once. The V gene is TRBV6-5, the J gene TRBJ2-2; weak D call: TRBD1 (5 bases). This CDR3 has 14 amino acids. The germline V and J ends were trimmed by 5 bases and 4 bases, with 11 bases remaining between them. Per germline, CDR1 MNHEY and CDR2 SVGAGI. CDR3 loop: CASSTQGFTGELFF. The CDR3 DNA is TGTGCCAGCAGTACCCAGGGTTTCACCGGGGAGCTGTTTTTT.

This clone was counted once. The rearrangement links TRBV5-4 to TRBJ2-1, with 8 bases fitting TRBD2. Trimming cost V 0 bases and J 0 bases; bases outside gene matches: 2. The CDR3 runs to 16 residues. Germline V CDR1 and CDR2: SGHNT, YYREEE (reference sequence). The CDR3 sequence: CASSLERGSSYNEQFF. The CDR3 bases are TGTGCCAGCAGCTTGGAGCGGGGGAGCTCCTACAATGAGCAGTTCTTC. Full variable domain (rest looked up from reference TRBV5-4 and TRBJ2-1): ETGVTQSPTHLIKTRGQQVTLRCSSQSGHNTVSWYQQALGQGPQFIFQYYREEENGRGNFPPRFSGLQFPNYSSELNVNALELDDSALYLCASSLERGSSYNEQFFGPGTRLTVL.

This clone was counted once. The chain couples TRBV6-2 or TRBV6-3 to TRBJ1-2; 7 nucleotides match TRBD1. The ends lost 4 bases at V and 4 bases at J; junction bases unmatched: 9. Germline CDR1 is MNHEY and CDR2 is SVGEGT. The CDR3 loop spans 15 amino acids. The CDR3 DNA sequence: TGTGCCAGCAGTTTCCGGACAGGACCGTCCTATGGCTACACCTTC. This gives the protein CASSFRTGPSYGYTF.

This chain joins TRBV29-1 and TRBJ1-1; D is ambiguous. The CDR3 length is 12 residues. V was shortened by 4 bases and J by 7 bases, with 13 bases between the two germline ends. Germline-derived CDR1 and CDR2 are SQVTM and ANQGSEA. CDR3 in amino acids: CSVVRTSDEAFF. CDR3 bases: TGCAGCGTTGTGAGAACTTCCGATGAAGCTTTCTTT.

The chain is built from TRBV6-6 and TRBJ1-6; no clear D. Trimming stripped 7 bases from V and 13 bases from J, with 17 bases between. Germline V CDR1 and CDR2: MNHNY, SVGAGI (reference sequence). The CDR3 extends over 13 amino acids. The DNA of the CDR3 is TGTGCCAGCACTTGGGTCAGTGCGGGCCCCCTCCACTTT. It specifies CASTWVSAGPLHF.

In its sample, this clone was seen a few times. The V gene is TRBV28, the J gene TRBJ1-2; TRBD1 aligns across 9 bases. CDR3 size: 15 residues. Germline loops: CDR1 MDHEN, CDR2 SYDVKM. J gave up 6 bases and V 5 bases, and 10 bases lay outside the gene matches. Here the CDR3 DNA reads TGTGCCAGCAGTCCCAGCAGGACAGGGGAGAATGGCTACACCTTC. Its protein is CASSPSRTGENGYTF.